The clone carrying this T cell receptor (beta chain) was detected only once. Generated by immunoSEQ multiplex PCR, the TCRdb table keeps only in-frame clones and is missing some. Among fewer than 650,000 clones listed, about 88% were seen once. These data belong to a study of blood T cell repertoires in COVID-19. Per germline, CDR1 KGHDR and CDR2 SFDVKD. V trimming: 4 bases; J trimming: 6 bases; junction bases outside the gene matches: 6. This CDR3 has 14 residues. Sequenced: peripheral blood. The chain links TRBV24-1 to TRBJ1-1; 8 bases line up with TRBD1. This sequence was found in a woman aged 45-65 years with COVID-19, enrolled during active disease. CDR3 region: CATSDSDRAAEAFF. DNA for the CDR3: TGTGCCACCAGTGACTCGGACAGGGCCGCTGAAGCTTTCTTT.